This entry lists 18 T cell receptor beta chains sequenced from one sample in a study of blood T cell repertoires in COVID-19. Clones were read by immunoSEQ multiplex PCR, and TCRdb kept only the in-frame ones, dropping some. This sample yields roughly 220,000 clones, of which just under 85% are seen a single time; approximately 1.3% belongs to the top ten. The sample comprised PBMCs or T cells enriched from blood (not recorded which). The receptors shown here come from a woman aged 40-49 years with acute COVID-19.

The chain couples TRBV27 to TRBJ1-2, with 8 positions matching TRBD1. The germline V gene encodes CDR1 MNHEY and CDR2 SMNVEV (reference sequence). This CDR3 has 14 amino acids. With V trimmed by 6 bases and J by 6 bases, 9 bases remained unmatched. CDR3 protein: CASRSVDRVHGYTF. The CDR3 DNA sequence: TGTGCCAGCAGATCCGTGGACAGGGTTCATGGCTACACCTTC.

As concerns this clone: A read error is possible here, since a much larger clone lies one base away. The rearrangement uses TRBV2 and TRBJ1-5; a weak D match, TRBD1 (6 bases). The CDR3 has 13 amino acids. Germline CDR1 is SNHLY and CDR2 is FYNNEI. Here the CDR3 reads CASTNSGVQSQHF. CDR3 bases: TGTGCCAGCACCAATTCAGGGGTTCAGTCCCAGCATTTT.

The V gene is TRBV11-2, the J gene TRBJ2-1; tentative D call: TRBD2 (6 bases). CDR1 SGHAT and CDR2 FQNNGV come from the germline V gene. V lost 3 bases to trimming and J lost 8 bases, with 17 bases between them. This CDR3 region has 15 residues. The CDR3 region is CASSFQRVPQYEQFF. The CDR3 region has the DNA TGTGCCAGCAGCTTTCAGCGGGTACCCCAGTATGAGCAGTTCTTC.

The CDR3 sequence: CASRAQGTYNEQFF. In nucleotides, the CDR3 is TGTGCCAGCAGAGCACAGGGTACGTACAATGAGCAGTTCTTC. The V gene is TRBV28, the J gene TRBJ2-1; possible D gene TRBD1, 6 bases. From germline, CDR1 is MDHEN and CDR2 SYDVKM. The CDR3 totals 14 residues. V was trimmed by 6 bases and J by 4 bases, leaving 13 bases between them. Full variable domain (outside the CDR3, taken from reference TRBV28 and TRBJ2-1): DVKVTQSSRYLVKRTGEKVFLECVQDMDHENMFWYRQDPGLGLRLIYFSYDVKMKEKGDIPEGYSVSREKKERFSLILESASTNQTSMYLCASRAQGTYNEQFFGPGTRLTVL.

This chain uses TRBV19 with TRBJ2-7, with 11 nucleotides matching TRBD2. The CDR3 extends over 17 amino acids. Germline CDR1 is LNHDA and CDR2 is SQIVND (reference sequence). With V trimmed by 4 bases and J by 3 bases, 11 bases remained unmatched. This CDR3 reads CASSTLLAGESNYEQYF. CDR3 in DNA: TGTGCCAGTAGTACCTTACTAGCGGGAGAATCTAACTACGAGCAGTACTTC.

The chain has TRBV6-5 and TRBJ2-2; 8 nucleotides match TRBD2. Per the germline V gene, CDR1 is MNHEY and CDR2 is SVGAGI. The length of the CDR3 is 14 residues. Unmatched junction bases numbered 5, after V lost 5 bases and J lost 6 bases. CDR3 protein: CASSKSGGAGELFF. CDR3 sequence (DNA): TGTGCCAGCAGTAAAAGCGGGGGTGCCGGGGAGCTGTTTTTT.

CDR3 bases: TGTGCCAGCAGCTTAGCCTCTAGCACAGATACGCAGTATTTT. Its protein product is CASSLASSTDTQYF. The gene calls are TRBV7-8 and TRBJ2-3, with D uncertain. The CDR3 covers 14 residues. V lost 0 bases and J 0 bases, leaving 4 bases between the germline ends. Per germline, CDR1 SGHVS and CDR2 FQNEAQ.

The chain carries TRBV4-3 and TRBJ2-5, with TRBD2 as a possible D gene (6 bases). Trimming took off 0 bases at V and 5 bases at J, with 16 bases between the two ends. This CDR3 has 16 amino acids. Germline V lookup: CDR1 LGHNA, CDR2 YSLEER. The CDR3 bases are TGCGCCAGCAGCCAAGATCTTCGGGCCGGAGGGGAGACCCAGTACTTC. As protein: CASSQDLRAGGETQYF.

This chain joins TRBV30 and TRBJ1-2; unclear D gene. The CDR3 runs to 10 residues. The ends were cut back, 6 bases at V and 7 bases at J, with 9 bases in the middle. Germline V lookup: CDR1 GTSNPN, CDR2 SVGIG (reference sequence). DNA for the CDR3: TGTGCCTGTTGGAGCTCTGGCTACACCTTC. It yields the protein CACWSSGYTF.

The chain employs TRBV3-1 (or the pseudogene TRBV3-2) and TRBJ2-4; 10 bases align to TRBD1. The length of the CDR3 is 16 residues. V shed 4 bases, J shed 9 bases, and the junction held 12 bases outside the gene matches. CDR1 and CDR2 (germline): LGHDT, YNNKEL (reference sequence). The CDR3 loop reads CASSRLPGQGSSIQYF. The CDR3 bases are TGTGCCAGCAGCCGACTCCCGGGACAGGGGTCGAGCATTCAGTACTTC.

The chain couples TRBV7-8 to TRBJ2-5; maybe TRBD1 (5 bases). The CDR3 is 14 amino acids. Germline CDR1 SGHVS, CDR2 FQNEAQ. V dropped 2 bases and J dropped 6 bases, with 13 bases sitting between them. Here the CDR3 reads CASSLRSREKTQYF. The CDR3 nucleotides read TGTGCCAGCAGCTTACGGAGCAGGGAAAAGACCCAGTACTTC.

This chain joins TRBV5-5 and TRBJ2-7; 7 bases map to TRBD1. Germline lookup yields CDR1 SGHKS and CDR2 YYEKEE (reference sequence). V was clipped by 2 bases and J by 3 bases; unmatched bases: 2. This CDR3 contains 13 residues. DNA of the CDR3: TGTGCCAGCAGCTTTGGGGACAGCTACGAGCAGTACTTC. Encoded protein: CASSFGDSYEQYF.

The chain carries TRBV6-5 and TRBJ1-1, with 7 positions matching TRBD1. CDR1 and CDR2 (germline): MNHEY, SVGAGI. V lost 2 bases to trimming and J lost 1 base; unmatched junction nucleotides: 1. This CDR3 comprises 14 residues. The CDR3 is CASSYNRGNTEAFF. CDR3 bases: TGTGCCAGCAGTTACAACAGGGGGAACACTGAAGCTTTCTTT.

This clone occurred many times. The chain has TRBV4-1 and TRBJ1-2; a possible D gene is TRBD1 (6 bases). Deletions cut 0 bases from V and 4 bases from J, with 18 bases between. The CDR3 runs to 17 residues. Germline-derived CDR1 and CDR2 are MGHRA and YSYEKL. The CDR3 DNA is TGCGCCAGCAGCCAAGATAGAGTTGGGGGCGCCAGCTATGGCTACACCTTC. Its protein product is CASSQDRVGGASYGYTF.

This sequence joins TRBV7-9 and TRBJ1-3; TRBD1 matches at 7 bases. The length of the CDR3 is 16 residues. CDR1 is SEHNR and CDR2 is FQNEAQ in the germline V gene (reference sequence). The trim removed 5 bases at V and 0 bases at J, leaving 7 bases unmatched. The CDR3 DNA reads as TGTGCCAGCAGCCAGGGACAGCCGATCTCTGGAAACACCATATATTTT. Translating it yields CASSQGQPISGNTIYF.

This chain links TRBV5-6 with TRBJ1-2, with 7 nucleotides matching TRBD1. The ends lost 3 bases at V and 4 bases at J; junction bases unmatched: 9. CDR3 size: 15 residues. CDR1 and CDR2 from the germline V gene are SGHDT and YYEEEE. The CDR3: CASSSEDRVGYGYTF. For the CDR3, the DNA is TGTGCCAGCAGCTCAGAAGACAGGGTGGGCTATGGCTACACCTTC.

A single count supports this clone. This chain joins TRBV5-1 and TRBJ1-1; D may be TRBD1 (5 bases). Germline V gene lookup returns CDR1 SGHRS and CDR2 YFSETQ. V shed 4 bases and J shed 5 bases, with 15 bases lying between them. CDR3 length: 14 amino acids. This CDR3 is CASSPPGGGTEAFF. The CDR3 nucleotides read TGCGCCAGCAGCCCGCCGGGGGGTGGAACTGAAGCTTTCTTT.

This rearrangement joins TRBV19 to TRBJ2-3; TRBD2 agrees at 7 bases. CDR1 is LNHDA, CDR2 SQIVND, per germline (reference sequence). The V and J ends lost 8 bases and 4 bases, in that order; junction bases with no gene match: 15. This CDR3 contains 16 residues. The CDR3, as DNA: TGTGCCAGTCGTGCCCTCGGGGGGAGTGGTGCAGATACGCAGTATTTT. Translated, it gives CASRALGGSGADTQYF.